Listed below are T cell receptor beta chains from one sample, sequenced in a study of blood T cell repertoires in COVID-19. Repertoires were generated with immunoSEQ multiplex PCR, while TCRdb's copy carries only in-frame clones and drops some. Of some 270,000 clones listed, about 86% are singletons. Material: peripheral blood. These receptors originate from a person aged 70 to 79 with COVID-19, enrolled during active disease. Each CDR3 is given with its conserved first and last residue. The order of the fields is clone size, D gene, J gene, V gene, CDR3 protein, CDR3 DNA. The D gene is left open where the match is weak. Only part of the rows carry a size: once, few, many, or a class if the clone is expanded.

clone size: -
D gene: TRBD1
J gene: TRBJ2-7
V gene: TRBV27
CDR3 protein: CASKKVDRGVGEQYF
CDR3 DNA: TGTGCCAGCAAGAAGGTGGACAGGGGGGTGGGGGAGCAGTACTTC

clone size: -
D gene: -
J gene: TRBJ1-2
V gene: TRBV5-4
CDR3 protein: CASSARQTTNYGYTF
CDR3 DNA: TGTGCCAGCAGCGCCCGACAGACAACTAACTATGGCTACACCTTC

clone size: -
D gene: -
J gene: TRBJ1-2
V gene: TRBV19
CDR3 protein: CASSMPGRGGYGYTF
CDR3 DNA: TGTGCCAGTAGTATGCCGGGTAGGGGGGGCTATGGCTACACCTTC

clone size: -
D gene: TRBD1
J gene: TRBJ1-2
V gene: TRBV7-9
CDR3 protein: CASSLWAATGDYGYTF
CDR3 DNA: TGTGCCAGCAGCTTATGGGCAGCAACAGGGGACTATGGCTACACCTTC

clone size: once
D gene: -
J gene: TRBJ2-7
V gene: TRBV2
CDR3 protein: CASSERSEQYF
CDR3 DNA: TGTGCCAGCAGCGAGAGGTCCGAGCAGTACTTC

clone size: once
D gene: -
J gene: TRBJ1-4
V gene: TRBV11-2
CDR3 protein: CASSLRRGGNEKLFF
CDR3 DNA: TGTGCCAGCAGCTTAAGGAGGGGGGGAAATGAAAAACTGTTTTTT

clone size: -
D gene: -
J gene: TRBJ1-4
V gene: TRBV7-9
CDR3 protein: CASRETGIGEKLFF
CDR3 DNA: TGTGCCAGCAGAGAAACAGGGATTGGTGAAAAACTGTTTTTT

clone size: -
D gene: TRBD2
J gene: TRBJ2-5
V gene: TRBV9
CDR3 protein: CASSPPSGLADQETQYF
CDR3 DNA: TGTGCCAGCAGCCCTCCCTCGGGACTAGCGGACCAAGAGACCCAGTACTTC

clone size: once
D gene: -
J gene: TRBJ2-3
V gene: TRBV19
CDR3 protein: CASSKTGWADTQYF
CDR3 DNA: TGTGCCAGTAGTAAAACAGGTTGGGCAGATACGCAGTATTTT

clone size: -
D gene: TRBD1
J gene: TRBJ1-5
V gene: TRBV2
CDR3 protein: CASRERQGIDQPQHF
CDR3 DNA: TGTGCCAGCAGAGAACGACAGGGGATAGATCAGCCCCAGCATTTT

clone size: -
D gene: TRBD2
J gene: TRBJ2-1
V gene: TRBV7-2
CDR3 protein: CASSYPLAGALNEQFF
CDR3 DNA: TGTGCCAGCAGCTACCCCCTAGCGGGGGCCCTCAATGAGCAGTTCTTC

clone size: -
D gene: TRBD1
J gene: TRBJ1-2
V gene: TRBV28
CDR3 protein: CASSPMQGVLNYGYTF
CDR3 DNA: TGTGCCAGCAGTCCAATGCAGGGGGTCCTTAACTATGGCTACACCTTC

clone size: -
D gene: -
J gene: TRBJ1-4
V gene: TRBV4-3
CDR3 protein: CASSPGRGGSINEKLFF
CDR3 DNA: TGCGCCAGCAGCCCAGGCCGCGGGGGAAGCATTAATGAAAAACTGTTTTTT

clone size: -
D gene: TRBD2
J gene: TRBJ2-3
V gene: TRBV19
CDR3 protein: CASTPPGGDTQYF
CDR3 DNA: TGTGCCAGTACCCCCCCGGGGGGAGATACGCAGTATTTT

clone size: -
D gene: TRBD1
J gene: TRBJ2-7
V gene: TRBV24-1
CDR3 protein: CATSDPGSTGANEQYF
CDR3 DNA: TGTGCCACCAGTGACCCTGGGTCCACAGGGGCTAACGAGCAGTACTTC

clone size: -
D gene: -
J gene: TRBJ1-6
V gene: TRBV3-1/TRBV3-2
CDR3 protein: CASSPELRDNNSPLHF
CDR3 DNA: TGTGCCAGCAGCCCGGAGCTCCGGGACAATAATTCACCCCTCCACTTT

clone size: -
D gene: -
J gene: TRBJ2-3
V gene: TRBV4-3
CDR3 protein: CASSQEGADTDTQYF
CDR3 DNA: TGCGCCAGCAGCCAAGAGGGAGCGGACACAGATACGCAGTATTTT

clone size: few
D gene: TRBD2
J gene: TRBJ2-7
V gene: TRBV5-1
CDR3 protein: CASSLISGGSSYEQYF
CDR3 DNA: TGCGCCAGCAGCTTAATTTCGGGGGGAAGCTCCTACGAGCAGTACTTC

clone size: -
D gene: -
J gene: TRBJ1-1
V gene: TRBV20-1
CDR3 protein: CSASVGVEVSWNTEAFF
CDR3 DNA: TGCAGTGCTAGTGTAGGGGTTGAGGTTTCTTGGAACACTGAAGCTTTCTTT

clone size: -
D gene: TRBD2
J gene: TRBJ2-4
V gene: TRBV4-2
CDR3 protein: CASSQGGLAGATYIQYF
CDR3 DNA: TGTGCCAGCAGCCAAGGGGGACTAGCGGGAGCAACCTACATTCAGTACTTC

clone size: once
D gene: TRBD2
J gene: TRBJ2-1
V gene: TRBV20-1
CDR3 protein: CSASPLGWGKVLAGVYEQFF
CDR3 DNA: TGCAGTGCTAGTCCTCTGGGATGGGGAAAAGTACTAGCGGGGGTCTATGAGCAGTTCTTC

clone size: -
D gene: TRBD1
J gene: TRBJ1-2
V gene: TRBV3-1/TRBV3-2
CDR3 protein: CASSLQGEAYGYTF
CDR3 DNA: TGTGCCAGCAGCCTACAGGGGGAGGCCTATGGCTACACCTTC

clone size: -
D gene: TRBD2
J gene: TRBJ2-2
V gene: TRBV7-3
CDR3 protein: CASSPQAGGRTGELFF
CDR3 DNA: TGTGCCAGCAGCCCCCAGGCGGGAGGACGTACCGGGGAGCTGTTTTTT

clone size: -
D gene: TRBD1
J gene: TRBJ2-5
V gene: TRBV5-1
CDR3 protein: CASSSNGQGAQETQYF
CDR3 DNA: TGCGCCAGCAGCTCAAATGGACAGGGGGCTCAGGAGACCCAGTACTTC

clone size: -
D gene: -
J gene: TRBJ2-2
V gene: TRBV15
CDR3 protein: CATTQPGGSNTGELFF
CDR3 DNA: TGTGCCACCACCCAACCTGGAGGGAGTAACACCGGGGAGCTGTTTTTT

clone size: -
D gene: -
J gene: TRBJ1-3
V gene: TRBV5-4
CDR3 protein: CASSLSGAGNTIYF
CDR3 DNA: TGTGCCAGCAGCTTATCGGGGGCTGGAAACACCATATATTTT

clone size: many
D gene: -
J gene: TRBJ1-2
V gene: TRBV7-8
CDR3 protein: CASSPAGRNYGYTF
CDR3 DNA: TGTGCCAGCAGCCCTGCCGGGAGAAACTATGGCTACACCTTC

clone size: -
D gene: -
J gene: TRBJ2-3
V gene: TRBV6-1
CDR3 protein: CASSELGHLSTDTQYF
CDR3 DNA: TGTGCCAGCAGTGAACTTGGACACCTGAGCACAGATACGCAGTATTTT